This is a list of T cell receptor beta chains from one sample in a study of shared clonotypes between healthy human individuals. The table came from immunoSEQ multiplex PCR; TCRdb's copy has only in-frame clones and leaves some out. The sample has fewer than 3 million clones, around 90% seen once; the top ten hold approximately 0.41%. The sample was naive CD4+ T cells from PBMCs. These receptors were taken from a man aged 18 to 30 in good health. Some clones in this sample may be carry-over from other donors' samples. The CDR3 runs from the conserved cysteine through the conserved F or W. The D gene is left open where the match is weak. Expanded clones get a size class; other rows say once, few or many, or leave the size out.

TRBJ2-3 NA NA TRBV30 CAWSPPGGTDTQYF
TRBJ2-5 NA NA TRBV11-2 CASSSNPYQETQYF
TRBJ1-5 NA NA TRBV10-1 CASSPDRNQPQHF
TRBJ1-2 TRBD1 NA TRBV4-1 CASSQGGRGIVWYTF
TRBJ2-1 TRBD1 few TRBV4-1 CARVSGTGGYNEQFF
TRBJ1-1 TRBD1 NA TRBV11-2 CASSPNPTGWTEAFF
TRBJ2-1 NA NA TRBV7-9 CASSLRRDSYNEQFF
TRBJ1-2 NA once TRBV18 CASSPSGSNYGYTF
TRBJ2-1 TRBD2 NA TRBV28 CASRLAGVGEQFF
TRBJ2-7 NA NA TRBV6-1 CASSVGPPSYEQYF
TRBJ2-5 NA NA TRBV10-3 CAIKAIGEETQYF
TRBJ1-1 NA NA TRBV5-1 CASSPLGAVTEAFF
TRBJ1-2 NA NA TRBV5-8 CASSLGHGKNTNYGYTF
TRBJ2-4 TRBD1 NA TRBV7-9 CASSLPDRVDIQYF
TRBJ1-5 NA NA TRBV5-8 CASSPPDQPQHF
TRBJ1-2 TRBD1 NA TRBV4-1 CASSPPAGQETFNYGYTF
TRBJ2-2 TRBD2 NA TRBV5-1 CASSLTSGITSGELFF
TRBJ2-1 TRBD2 NA TRBV5-4 CASSPTSGLYNEQFF
TRBJ2-1 TRBD1 NA TRBV5-4 CASSLGQGDRDEQFF
TRBJ1-2 TRBD1 NA TRBV28 CASSLQKGQGKSANYGYTF
TRBJ2-1 TRBD1 NA TRBV2 CASSKGQGAPNEQFF